These T cell receptor beta chains were read from a single sample in a study of OX40 agonist ivuxolimab in advanced cancers. The repertoire was sequenced with immunoSEQ multiplex PCR; TCRdb's copy has only in-frame clones and lacks some. The sample shows about 82,000 clones, 70% to 90% of them seen only once. The source material was CD4+ or CD8+ T cells sorted from blood, sampled in a trial of the OX40 agonist ivuxolimab. The receptors shown here come from an adult with an advanced solid tumor such as melanoma, head and neck, liver or kidney cancer. CDR3s include the opening cysteine and the closing phenylalanine or tryptophan. The D gene is left open where the match is weak. Size tells how often a clone was seen (once, few, many) or the class of an expanded clone, and some rows leave it out.

abundance	j_gene	v_gene	d_gene	CDR3aa	CDR3nt
NA	TRBJ1-2	TRBV20-1	NA	CSARAGYGYTF	TGCAGTGCTAGGGCAGGGTATGGCTACACCTTC
NA	TRBJ1-6	TRBV30	NA	CAWSTGISSYNSPLHF	TGTGCCTGGAGCACGGGGATAAGCTCCTATAATTCACCCCTCCACTTT
NA	TRBJ1-4	TRBV4-2	NA	CASSQGTKNEKLFF	TGTGCCAGCAGCCAAGGGACTAAGAATGAAAAACTGTTTTTT
NA	TRBJ1-4	TRBV6-5	NA	CASSRLGGINEKLFF	TGTGCCAGCAGTCGGTTGGGCGGGATTAATGAAAAACTGTTTTTT
few	TRBJ1-1	TRBV18	NA	CASSPPGRIMNTEAFF	TGTGCCAGCTCACCACCGGGAAGAATCATGAACACTGAAGCTTTCTTT
NA	TRBJ2-3	TRBV7-9	TRBD1	CASSSRQGAQVLTDTQYF	TGTGCCAGCAGCTCTAGACAGGGGGCGCAAGTTTTGACAGATACGCAGTATTTT
NA	TRBJ2-3	TRBV19	TRBD2	CASRPLAGGTDTQYF	TGTGCCAGTAGACCCCTAGCGGGGGGCACAGATACGCAGTATTTT
once	TRBJ1-1	TRBV21-1	NA	CASSKDRQTEAFF	TGTGCCAGCAGCAAAGACAGGCAAACTGAAGCTTTCTTT
NA	TRBJ2-1	TRBV30	NA	CAWGRAQIEQFF	TGTGCCTGGGGTAGGGCACAAATTGAGCAGTTCTTC
NA	TRBJ2-5	TRBV6-6	NA	CASSSGGSRTQYF	TGTGCCAGCAGTTCAGGGGGGTCCCGGACCCAGTACTTC
NA	TRBJ1-1	TRBV4-1	NA	CASSQQGFTEAFF	TGCGCCAGCAGCCAACAGGGGTTCACTGAAGCTTTCTTT
NA	TRBJ2-6	TRBV27	NA	CASRSAISGANVLTF	TGTGCCAGCAGGTCAGCGATCTCTGGGGCCAACGTCCTGACTTTC
NA	TRBJ2-7	TRBV19	TRBD1	CASSEPGQGRNEQYF	TGTGCCAGTAGTGAACCGGGACAGGGGAGGAACGAGCAGTACTTC
NA	TRBJ2-1	TRBV29-1	NA	CSAEGDEKGHPNEQFF	TGCAGCGCCGAGGGGGACGAGAAGGGACACCCCAATGAGCAGTTCTTC
NA	TRBJ1-2	TRBV7-3	TRBD1	CASSLDRESANYGYTF	TGTGCCAGCAGCTTAGACAGGGAGTCTGCAAACTATGGCTACACCTTC
few	TRBJ2-1	TRBV6-1	NA	CASSEADSRLDEQFF	TGTGCCAGCAGTGAAGCGGACTCCCGTTTGGATGAGCAGTTCTTC
NA	TRBJ2-1	TRBV6-6	NA	CASSYGIGGHNEQFF	TGTGCCAGCAGTTACGGGATCGGTGGACACAATGAGCAGTTCTTC
NA	TRBJ1-2	TRBV4-3	NA	CASSQGSGAGYGYTF	TGCGCCAGCAGCCAAGGGTCGGGGGCCGGGTATGGCTACACCTTC
NA	TRBJ2-5	TRBV11-2	NA	CASSLDPGGGETQYF	TGTGCCAGCAGCTTGGACCCAGGAGGGGGTGAGACCCAGTACTTC
NA	TRBJ1-6	TRBV27	NA	CASSLTPGDNSPLHF	TGTGCCAGCAGTTTGACCCCGGGGGATAATTCACCCCTCCACTTT
NA	TRBJ1-1	TRBV6-5	TRBD1	CASRGQQNTEAFF	TGTGCCAGCAGGGGACAGCAGAACACTGAAGCTTTCTTT
NA	TRBJ1-6	TRBV19	TRBD1	CASSGGDLNSPLHF	TGTGCCAGTTCAGGGGGCGATCTTAATTCACCCCTCCACTTT
NA	TRBJ2-3	TRBV7-3	NA	CASRPGGGASTDTQYF	TGTGCCAGCAGGCCCGGTGGGGGGGCTAGCACAGATACGCAGTATTTT
NA	TRBJ2-2	TRBV9	TRBD2	CASSASGGEAGELFF	TGTGCCAGCAGCGCTAGCGGGGGGGAAGCCGGGGAGCTGTTTTTT
few	TRBJ2-2	TRBV4-3	TRBD1	CASSQNPHLGGNTGELFF	TGCGCCAGCAGCCAAAACCCCCATCTAGGGGGCAACACCGGGGAGCTGTTTTTT
NA	TRBJ1-4	TRBV4-1	NA	CASSQDSTIGTTNEKLFF	TGCGCCAGCAGCCAAGACTCTACAATAGGAACAACTAATGAAAAACTGTTTTTT
NA	TRBJ1-4	TRBV5-1	TRBD1	CASSPGQGDEKLFF	TGCGCCAGCAGCCCGGGACAGGGGGATGAAAAACTGTTTTTT
NA	TRBJ1-3	TRBV29-1	NA	CSVVASGNTIYF	TGCAGCGTTGTTGCCTCTGGAAACACCATATATTTT
NA	TRBJ2-5	TRBV19	NA	CASSPGDTIILQETQYF	TGTGCCAGTAGCCCCGGGGACACCATAATACTCCAAGAGACCCAGTACTTC